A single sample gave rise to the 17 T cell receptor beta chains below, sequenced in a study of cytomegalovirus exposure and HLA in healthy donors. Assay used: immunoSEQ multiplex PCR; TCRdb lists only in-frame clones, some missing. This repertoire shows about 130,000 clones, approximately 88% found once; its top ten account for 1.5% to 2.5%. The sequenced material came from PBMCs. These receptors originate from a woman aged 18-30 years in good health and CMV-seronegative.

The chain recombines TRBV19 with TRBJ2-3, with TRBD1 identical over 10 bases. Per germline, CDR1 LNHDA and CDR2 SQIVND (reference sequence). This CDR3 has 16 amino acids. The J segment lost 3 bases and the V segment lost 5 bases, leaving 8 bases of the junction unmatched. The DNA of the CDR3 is TGTGCCAGTAGTCCGCTGGGACAGGGGATAACAGATACGCAGTATTTT. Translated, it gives CASSPLGQGITDTQYF.

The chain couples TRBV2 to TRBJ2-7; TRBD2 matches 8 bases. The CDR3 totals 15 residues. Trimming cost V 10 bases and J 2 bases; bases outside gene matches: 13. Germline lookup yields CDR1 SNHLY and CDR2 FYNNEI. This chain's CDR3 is CATAGAGVSPYEQYF. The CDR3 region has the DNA TGTGCCACCGCCGGAGCGGGAGTGAGTCCCTACGAGCAGTACTTC. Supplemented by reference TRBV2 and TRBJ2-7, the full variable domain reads EPEVTQTPSHQVTQMGQEVILRCVPISNHLYFYWYRQILGQKVEFLVSFYNNEISEKSEIFDDQFSVERPDGSNFTLKIRSTKLEDSAMYFCATAGAGVSPYEQYFGPGTRLTVT.

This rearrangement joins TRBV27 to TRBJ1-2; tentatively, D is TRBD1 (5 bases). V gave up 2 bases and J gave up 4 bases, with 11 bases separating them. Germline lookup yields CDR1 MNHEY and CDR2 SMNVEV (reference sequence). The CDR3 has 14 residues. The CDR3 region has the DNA TGTGCCAGCAGTTTACGGGGGACTTTCTATGGCTACACCTTC. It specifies CASSLRGTFYGYTF.

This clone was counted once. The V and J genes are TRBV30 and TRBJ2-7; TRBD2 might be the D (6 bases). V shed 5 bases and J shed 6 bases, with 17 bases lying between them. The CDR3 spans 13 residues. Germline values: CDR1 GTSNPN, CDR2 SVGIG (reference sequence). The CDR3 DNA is TGTGCCTGGGCCGGGACTGAAATTGGCGAGCAGTACTTC. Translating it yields CAWAGTEIGEQYF. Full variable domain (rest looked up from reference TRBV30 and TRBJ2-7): SQTIHQWPATLVQPVGSPLSLECTVEGTSNPNLYWYRQAAGRGLQLLFYSVGIGQISSEVPQNLSASRPQDRQFILSSKKLLLSDSGFYLCAWAGTEIGEQYFGPGTRLTVT.

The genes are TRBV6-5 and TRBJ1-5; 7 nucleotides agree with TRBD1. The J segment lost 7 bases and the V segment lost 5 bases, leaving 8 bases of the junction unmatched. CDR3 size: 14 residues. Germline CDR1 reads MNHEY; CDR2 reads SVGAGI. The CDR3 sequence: CASSQDRVGQPQHF. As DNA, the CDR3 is TGTGCCAGCAGTCAAGACAGGGTCGGGCAGCCCCAGCATTTT.

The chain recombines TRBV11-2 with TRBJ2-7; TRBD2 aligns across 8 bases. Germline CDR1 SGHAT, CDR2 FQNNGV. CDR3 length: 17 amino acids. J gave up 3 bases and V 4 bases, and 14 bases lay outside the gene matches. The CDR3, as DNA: TGTGCCAGCAGCTCTTACCCGCCGGGGGGGGTTATCTACGAGCAGTACTTC. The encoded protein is CASSSYPPGGVIYEQYF.

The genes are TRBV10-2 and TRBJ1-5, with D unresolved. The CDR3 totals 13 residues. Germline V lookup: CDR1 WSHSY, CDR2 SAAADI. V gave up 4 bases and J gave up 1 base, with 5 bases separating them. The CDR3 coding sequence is TGCGCCAGCAGTGCCCAAAGCAATCAGCCCCAGCATTTT. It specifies CASSAQSNQPQHF.

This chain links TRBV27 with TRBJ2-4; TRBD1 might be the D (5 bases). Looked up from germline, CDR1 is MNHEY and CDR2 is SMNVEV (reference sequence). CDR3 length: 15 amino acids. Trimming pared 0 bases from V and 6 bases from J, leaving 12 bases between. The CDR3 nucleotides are TGTGCCAGCAGTTTATCGCGGCAGGGTAGAAACATTCAGTACTTC. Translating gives CASSLSRQGRNIQYF.

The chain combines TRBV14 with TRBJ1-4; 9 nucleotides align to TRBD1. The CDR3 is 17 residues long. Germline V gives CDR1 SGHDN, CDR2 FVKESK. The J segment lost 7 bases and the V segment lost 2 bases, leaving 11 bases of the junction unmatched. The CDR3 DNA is TGTGCCAGCAGCCAAACCGGGACAGGGTCGTTTGGTGAAAAACTGTTTTTT. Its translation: CASSQTGTGSFGEKLFF.

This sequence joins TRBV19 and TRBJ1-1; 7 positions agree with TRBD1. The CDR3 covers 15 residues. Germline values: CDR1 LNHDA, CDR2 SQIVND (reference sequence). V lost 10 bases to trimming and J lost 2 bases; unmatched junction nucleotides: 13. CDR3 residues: CATQKRQGLNTEAFF. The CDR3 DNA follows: TGTGCCACTCAAAAACGACAGGGATTAAACACTGAAGCTTTCTTT.

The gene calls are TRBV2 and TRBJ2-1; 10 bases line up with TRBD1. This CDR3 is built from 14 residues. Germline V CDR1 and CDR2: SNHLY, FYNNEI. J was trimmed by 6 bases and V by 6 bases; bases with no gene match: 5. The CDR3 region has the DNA TGTGCCAGCAGCGAGGGACAGGGGTTCAATGAGCAGTTCTTC. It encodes CASSEGQGFNEQFF.

The CDR3 spells CASSLINTYEQYF. CDR3 DNA: TGTGCCAGCAGCTTAATTAATACCTACGAGCAGTACTTC. This chain uses TRBV7-9 with TRBJ2-7; D not certain. V was pared by 2 bases and J by 2 bases, with 7 bases between. This CDR3 is built from 13 residues. The germline gives CDR1 SEHNR, CDR2 FQNEAQ (reference sequence).

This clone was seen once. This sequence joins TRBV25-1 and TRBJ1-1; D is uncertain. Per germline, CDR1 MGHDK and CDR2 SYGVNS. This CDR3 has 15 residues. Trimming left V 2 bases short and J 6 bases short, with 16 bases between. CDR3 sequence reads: CASSERGGRGAEAFF. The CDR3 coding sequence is TGTGCCAGCAGTGAACGGGGAGGGCGAGGAGCTGAAGCTTTCTTT. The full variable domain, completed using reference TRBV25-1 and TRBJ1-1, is EADIYQTPRYLVIGTGKKITLECSQTMGHDKMYWYQQDPGMELHLIHYSYGVNSTEKGDLSSESTVSRIRTEHFPLTLESARPSHTSQYLCASSERGGRGAEAFFGQGTRLTVV.

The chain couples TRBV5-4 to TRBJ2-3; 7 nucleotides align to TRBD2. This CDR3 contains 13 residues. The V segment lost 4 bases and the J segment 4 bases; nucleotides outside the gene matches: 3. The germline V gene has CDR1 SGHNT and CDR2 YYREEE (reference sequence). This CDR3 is CASSAGRPDTQYF. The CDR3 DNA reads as TGTGCCAGCAGCGCCGGGAGGCCAGATACGCAGTATTTT.

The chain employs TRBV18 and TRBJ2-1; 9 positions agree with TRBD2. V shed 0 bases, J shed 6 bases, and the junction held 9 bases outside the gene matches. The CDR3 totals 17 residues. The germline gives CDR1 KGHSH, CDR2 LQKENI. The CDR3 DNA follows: TGTGCCAGCTCACCACCTCTCGTAGCGGGAGCCTCCAATGAGCAGTTCTTC. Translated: CASSPPLVAGASNEQFF.

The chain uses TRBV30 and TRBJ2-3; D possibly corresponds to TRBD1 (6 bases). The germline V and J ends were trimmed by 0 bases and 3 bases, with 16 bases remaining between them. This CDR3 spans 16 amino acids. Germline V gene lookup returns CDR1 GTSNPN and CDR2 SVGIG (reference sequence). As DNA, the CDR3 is TGTGCCTGGAGTGTTGGCTGGGGGCACACTACAGATACGCAGTATTTT. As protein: CAWSVGWGHTTDTQYF.

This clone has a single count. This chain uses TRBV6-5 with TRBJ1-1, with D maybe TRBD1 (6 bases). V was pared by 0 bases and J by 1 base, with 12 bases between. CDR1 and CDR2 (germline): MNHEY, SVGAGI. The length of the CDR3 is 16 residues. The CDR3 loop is CASSYSKSRGNTEAFF. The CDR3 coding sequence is TGTGCCAGCAGTTACTCGAAGTCCAGGGGGAACACTGAAGCTTTCTTT.